This TCR beta chain comes out of a study of blood T cell repertoires in COVID-19. The V gene end was trimmed by 3 bases and the J gene end by 7 bases; junction bases not matched to a gene: 9. CDR1 and CDR2 from the germline V gene are SGDLS and YYNGEE. The length of the CDR3 is 14 residues. Libraries were prepared by immunoSEQ multiplex PCR; TCRdb keeps only in-frame clonotypes and omits some of them. The data show about 270,000 clones, with around 85% seen just once and over 9.5% held by the top ten. Sequenced input: peripheral blood. V gene TRBV9 combines with J gene TRBJ2-7, with TRBD2 identical over 8 bases. This TCR was recovered from a woman aged 25 to 39 with COVID-19, enrolled during active disease. CDR3 in amino acids: CASSAGLVDREQYF. The CDR3, as DNA: TGTGCCAGCAGCGCGGGACTAGTCGACCGTGAGCAGTACTTC.